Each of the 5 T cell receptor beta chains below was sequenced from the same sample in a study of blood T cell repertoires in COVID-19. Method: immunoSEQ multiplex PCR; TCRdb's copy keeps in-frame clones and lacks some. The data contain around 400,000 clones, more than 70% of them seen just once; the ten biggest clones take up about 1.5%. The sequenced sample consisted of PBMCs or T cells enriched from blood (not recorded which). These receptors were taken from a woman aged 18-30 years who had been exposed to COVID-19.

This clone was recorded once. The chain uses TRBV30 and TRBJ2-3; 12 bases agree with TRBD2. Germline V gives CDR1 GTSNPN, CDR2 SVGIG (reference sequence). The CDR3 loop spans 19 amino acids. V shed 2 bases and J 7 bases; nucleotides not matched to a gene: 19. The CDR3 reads CAWSTLSLVTSGGPHTQYF. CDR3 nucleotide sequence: TGTGCCTGGAGTACCTTGTCCCTGGTGACTAGCGGGGGCCCGCATACGCAGTATTTT.

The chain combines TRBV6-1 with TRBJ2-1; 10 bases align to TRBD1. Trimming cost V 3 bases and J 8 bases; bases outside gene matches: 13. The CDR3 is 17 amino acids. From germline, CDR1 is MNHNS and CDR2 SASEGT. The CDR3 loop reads CASSDRYRDRGIYEQFF. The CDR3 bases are TGTGCCAGCAGTGATCGTTACCGGGACAGGGGAATATATGAGCAGTTCTTC.

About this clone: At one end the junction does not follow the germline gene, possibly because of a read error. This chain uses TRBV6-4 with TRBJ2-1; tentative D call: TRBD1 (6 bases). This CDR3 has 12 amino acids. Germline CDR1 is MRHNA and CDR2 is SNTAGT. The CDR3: CASSDRDNEQFF. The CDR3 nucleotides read TGTGCCAGCAGTGACCGGGACAACGAGCAGTTCTTC.

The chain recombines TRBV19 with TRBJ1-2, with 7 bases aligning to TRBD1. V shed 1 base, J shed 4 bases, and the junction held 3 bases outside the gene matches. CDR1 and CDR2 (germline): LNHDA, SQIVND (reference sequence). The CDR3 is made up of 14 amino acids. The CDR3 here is CASSIGGQSYGYTF. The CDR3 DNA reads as TGTGCCAGTAGTATAGGGGGACAGAGCTATGGCTACACCTTC.

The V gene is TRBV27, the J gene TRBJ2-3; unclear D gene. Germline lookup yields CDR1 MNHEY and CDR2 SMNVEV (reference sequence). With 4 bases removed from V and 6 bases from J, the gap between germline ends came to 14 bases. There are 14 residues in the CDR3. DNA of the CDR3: TGTGCCAGCAGTTCCCCAGTTGGGCTCGATACGCAGTATTTT. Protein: CASSSPVGLDTQYF.